The 9 T cell receptor beta chains presented below share a single source sample, sequenced in a study of tumor and adjacent non-tumor tissue in lung cancer. TCRbeta libraries were built with three rounds of nested PCR, modified from ARM-PCR. TCRdb re-called the multiplex PCR reads with MiXCR, one entry per CDR3 protein. The sample has around 100,000 distinct CDR3 sequences, about 60% seen once. No cell sorting was done before RNA was extracted from the tissue. Distant lung tissue was collected more than 3 cm away from the tumor edge. Sequenced sample: distant non-tumor lung tissue. The receptors derive from a man younger than 40 with non-small cell lung cancer.

With regard to this clonotype: Its ends do not fully match the called genes, so a read error is possible. The chain couples TRBV11-1 to TRBJ2-7, with D unresolved. Looked up from germline, CDR1 is SGHAT and CDR2 is FQDESV (reference sequence). The CDR3 is made up of 14 amino acids. The CDR3 reads CASSLRHGIDERYF. The CDR3 DNA is TGTGCCAGCAGCTTACGACATGGGATCGACGAGCGGTACTTC.

V is TRBV28 and J is TRBJ1-5, with 7 bases that match TRBD1. The CDR3 consists of 16 residues. The J segment lost 5 bases and the V segment lost 5 bases, leaving 12 bases of the junction unmatched. CDR1 is MDHEN and CDR2 is SYDVKM in the germline V gene. The CDR3 DNA follows: TGTGCCAGCAGTCCCGGGGACAAGGGGGCCTATCAGCCCCAGCATTTT. Its translation: CASSPGDKGAYQPQHF.

For this clonotype: Compared with germline, one end of the junction differs, possibly owing to a read error. The chain's CDR3 is CSVEDLAAGGGNELFF. Here the CDR3 DNA reads TGCAGTGTTGAAGATCTAGCGGCAGGAGGAGGCAATGAGCTGTTCTTC. The chain employs TRBV29-1 and TRBJ2-1; 7 bases fit TRBD2. This CDR3 spans 16 amino acids. Germline CDR1 is SQVTM and CDR2 is ANQGSEA.

As for this clonotype: This is likely a read error, given that the CDR3 carries no conserved phenylalanine or tryptophan at its end. The genes are TRBV11-1 and TRBJ2-5, with D possibly TRBD1 on 5 matching bases. V gave up 6 bases and J gave up 2 bases, with 10 bases separating them. Germline-derived CDR1 and CDR2 are SGHAT and FQDESV (reference sequence). The CDR3 runs 13 residues. Here the CDR3 DNA reads TGTGCCAGCAGTACCGGACATCAAGAGACCCAGTACCTC. Translation gives CASSTGHQETQYL.

As regards this clonotype: The conserved closing phenylalanine or tryptophan is absent in this CDR3, likely reflecting a read error. The chain joins TRBV28 to TRBJ1-5; D call uncertain. CDR3 length equals 14 residues. Germline lookup yields CDR1 MDHEN and CDR2 SYDVKM. Deletions cut 2 bases from V and 0 bases from J, with 5 bases between. Here the CDR3 reads CASSLPISNQPQHV. Here the CDR3 DNA reads TGTGCCAGCAGTTTACCTATTAGCAATCAGCCCCAGCATGTT.

About this clonotype: The CDR3 end shows no conserved phenylalanine or tryptophan, and so a read error is likely. The rearrangement uses TRBV11-2 and TRBJ2-1; D is tentatively TRBD1 or TRBD2 (5 bases each). Germline lookup yields CDR1 SGHAT and CDR2 FQNNGV. CDR3 length equals 15 residues. CDR3 in amino acids: CGSSLILEGIDEQFL. The CDR3 coding sequence is TGTGGCAGCAGCTTAATCCTAGAGGGGATTGATGAGCAGTTCTTA.

Concerning this clonotype itself: Here the CDR3 omits its conserved ending phenylalanine or tryptophan, so a read error is the likely source. This chain uses TRBV4-1 with TRBJ2-1, with TRBD2 matching 7 bases. Germline V lookup: CDR1 MGHRA, CDR2 YSYEKL. V shed 4 bases, J shed 2 bases, and the junction held 11 bases outside the gene matches. The CDR3 sequence is 17 residues long. The CDR3 region has the DNA TGCGCCAGCAGCCCAGATCCCGAGCGGGGAACCTACAATGAGCAGTTCCTC. This codes for CASSPDPERGTYNEQFL.

This clonotype was seen at least ten times. The chain recombines TRBV4-1 with TRBJ2-1, with 11 bases aligning to TRBD2. V shed 3 bases and J 5 bases; nucleotides not matched to a gene: 3. The CDR3 covers 15 residues. Germline V CDR1 and CDR2: MGHRA, YSYEKL. The CDR3 is CASSQRLAGHNEQFF. CDR3 DNA: TGCGCCAGCAGCCAGAGACTAGCGGGACACAATGAGCAGTTCTTC.

Remarks on this clonotype: A junction end diverges from the germline sequence, so it may reflect a read error. The chain recombines TRBV11-2 with TRBJ2-5; the D is unclear. Germline V gene data show CDR1 as SGHAT and CDR2 as FQNNGV. This CDR3 has 11 amino acids. CDR3 sequence: CAGSISVIQYF. CDR3 nucleotide sequence: TGTGCCGGCAGCATCAGCGTAATCCAGTACTTC.